The 2 T cell receptor beta chains presented below share a single source sample, sequenced in a study of blood T cell repertoires in COVID-19. The method was immunoSEQ multiplex PCR; TCRdb's version includes in-frame clones alone and lacks a portion of them. This sample has about 200,000 clones; roughly 80% occur once, and the top ten carry around 9.3%. The sample was peripheral blood. Receptor source: a woman older than 75 with acute or convalescent COVID-19.

V usage is TRBV9 and J usage is TRBJ1-3; TRBD1 might be the D (5 bases). This CDR3 contains 15 residues. The germline V gene has CDR1 SGDLS and CDR2 YYNGEE. Trimming stripped 4 bases from V and 0 bases from J, with 11 bases between. The CDR3 DNA follows: TGTGCCAGCAGCTCGGACATCCTCTCTGGAAACACCATATATTTT. Amino acid sequence: CASSSDILSGNTIYF.

The CDR3 DNA follows: TGTGCCAGCAGTGAACAGGGTCTAGCGGGCACCGGGGAGCTGTTTTTT. This sequence encodes CASSEQGLAGTGELFF. This chain joins TRBV2 and TRBJ2-2; 8 positions match TRBD2. J gave up 4 bases and V 2 bases, and 6 bases lay outside the gene matches. The CDR3 totals 16 residues. Germline loops: CDR1 SNHLY, CDR2 FYNNEI.